A single sample is the source of the 31 T cell receptor beta chains below, sequenced in a study of graft-versus-host responses after intestinal transplantation. CFSE-labeled responder cells (approximately 200,000) were plated with approximately 200,000 irradiated, violet-dye-labeled stimulator cells. Assay used: immunoSEQ multiplex PCR; TCRdb lists only in-frame clones, some missing. The sample yields more than 10,000 clones, roughly 29% seen once. The sequenced sample was alloreactive CD8+ T cells from a mixed lymphocyte reaction culture, obtained before intestinal transplant. The subset here: CFSE-low proliferating T cells sorted from roughly six-day pre-transplant mixed lymphocyte reaction (GvH or HvG direction). The source of these receptors is a human patient who received an intestinal transplant.

Only one count was recorded for this clone. This chain connects TRBV4-1 to TRBJ2-7, with D possibly TRBD2 on 6 matching bases. This CDR3 has 15 amino acids. The germline CDR1 and CDR2 sequences are MGHRA and YSYEKL. V lost 2 bases, J lost 1 base, and 12 bases lay in between. The CDR3 is CASSQLSGASYEQYF. CDR3 sequence (DNA): TGCGCCAGCAGCCAACTTTCGGGAGCATCCTACGAGCAGTACTTC.

This clone turned up a few times. V and J are TRBV6-9 and TRBJ2-7; no clear D. Germline lookup yields CDR1 MNHGY and CDR2 SVAAGI. The V gene lost 5 bases and the J gene lost 0 bases, with 14 bases spanning the gap. This CDR3 is built from 15 residues. The chain's CDR3 is CASSEFRLSSYEQYF. CDR3 bases: TGTGCCAGCAGTGAATTTCGGCTGAGCTCCTACGAGCAGTACTTC.

V and J are TRBV6-6 and TRBJ2-7; TRBD2 might be the D (5 bases). The length of the CDR3 is 15 residues. CDR1 MNHNY and CDR2 SVGAGI come from the germline V gene (reference sequence). Trimming took 0 bases from V and 2 from J, leaving 11 bases between them. CDR3 nucleotide sequence: TGTGCCAGCAGTTACTCCGGGGATCTTACCTACGAGCAGTACTTC. As protein: CASSYSGDLTYEQYF.

This clone was recorded a few times. J is TRBJ2-3 and V is TRBV28; 12 bases match TRBD2. This CDR3 contains 17 residues. Germline lookup yields CDR1 MDHEN and CDR2 SYDVKM. Trimming removed 3 bases from V and 0 bases from J; junction bases left unmatched: 4. The CDR3 region is CASSFRTSGISTDTQYF. In nucleotides, the CDR3 is TGTGCCAGCAGTTTTCGGACTAGCGGGATTAGCACAGATACGCAGTATTTT.

This clone is deemed medium-sized. The rearrangement joins TRBV27 to TRBJ2-7, with a possible D match to TRBD1 (8 bases). CDR1 is MNHEY, CDR2 SMNVEV, per germline (reference sequence). The CDR3 covers 12 residues. Trimming took off 6 bases at V and 6 bases at J, with 12 bases between the two ends. The CDR3 bases are TGTGCCAGCAGCAACAGGGGGGGCGAGCAGTACTTC. This sequence encodes CASSNRGGEQYF.

The chain combines TRBV5-1 with TRBJ2-5; D gene uncertain. The CDR3 is 11 residues long. The germline CDR1 and CDR2 sequences are SGHRS and YFSETQ. The germline V and J ends were trimmed by 2 bases and 5 bases, with 4 bases remaining between them. CDR3 sequence (DNA): TGCGCCAGCAGCTTCTCCGAGACCCAGTACTTC. Translation: CASSFSETQYF.

This clone was seen only once. The gene calls are TRBV28 and TRBJ2-3, with D hard to call. The germline V gene has CDR1 MDHEN and CDR2 SYDVKM. The CDR3 has 12 amino acids. With 9 bases removed from V and 2 bases from J, the gap between germline ends came to 9 bases. The CDR3 DNA is TGTGCCAGAACATCCCTCACAGATACGCAGTATTTT. Its protein product is CARTSLTDTQYF.

The chain carries TRBV6-1 and TRBJ2-5; D is uncertain. Per the germline V gene, CDR1 is MNHNS and CDR2 is SASEGT. The CDR3 runs to 15 residues. The V and J ends lost 5 bases and 0 bases respectively, with 13 bases between them. The CDR3 sequence is CASSPNPTDQETQYF. The CDR3 nucleotides are TGTGCCAGCAGTCCAAACCCGACGGACCAAGAGACCCAGTACTTC.

This clone has just a few counts. The CDR3 reads CASSPGGNQPQHF. In DNA, the CDR3 is TGTGCCAGCAGCCCGGGCGGTAATCAGCCCCAGCATTTT. The rearrangement links TRBV9 to TRBJ1-5, with D unresolved. The V gene lost 4 bases and the J gene lost 4 bases, with 9 bases spanning the gap. Germline-derived CDR1 and CDR2 are SGDLS and YYNGEE. The CDR3 runs 13 residues.

This clone was seen more than once but under ten times. This chain links TRBV6-9 with TRBJ2-7; D gene uncertain. The V end lost 3 bases, the J end lost 4 bases, and 10 bases lay between the germline ends. This CDR3 spans 13 amino acids. Germline V gene sequence: CDR1 MNHGY, CDR2 SVAAGI. The CDR3 coding sequence is TGTGCCAGCAGTTACTCGAACTCGTACGAGCAGTACTTC. As protein: CASSYSNSYEQYF.

Remarks on this clone: A single base separates this from a much larger clone, so it may be a read error. This chain connects TRBV6-5 to TRBJ1-6, with D hard to call. The CDR3 has 12 residues. The V gene's germline CDR1 is MNHEY and CDR2 SVGAGI. Here the CDR3 reads CVSSYVNSPLHF. CDR3 in DNA: TGTGTCAGCAGTTACGTAAATTCACCCCTCCACTTT.

This clone was counted a single time. The genes are TRBV19 and TRBJ2-2; 8 bases are shared with TRBD1. V lost 7 bases and J lost 7; bases outside the gene matches: 5. The CDR3 sequence is 13 residues long. Germline lookup yields CDR1 LNHDA and CDR2 SQIVND (reference sequence). The CDR3 spells CASNRQGLGELFF. The CDR3 coding sequence is TGTGCCAGTAACCGACAGGGGCTCGGGGAGCTGTTTTTT.

By frequency in the sample, this clone is medium-sized. The rearrangement joins TRBV19 to TRBJ1-1; D not resolved. The germline V and J ends were trimmed by 0 bases and 1 base, with 6 bases remaining between them. The CDR3 contains 14 residues. Germline CDR1 and CDR2: LNHDA and SQIVND (reference sequence). CDR3 DNA: TGTGCCAGTAGTATAGATTGGGGGAACACTGAAGCTTTCTTT. This gives the protein CASSIDWGNTEAFF.

V gene TRBV7-3 combines with J gene TRBJ2-7; D gene unclear. CDR3 length: 13 amino acids. Germline CDR1 and CDR2: SGHTA and FQGTGA. Trimming cost V 2 bases and J 3 bases, with 8 bases left between them. The CDR3 sequence: CASSLSPLYEQYF. The DNA for the CDR3 is TGTGCCAGCAGCTTATCCCCCCTCTACGAGCAGTACTTC. Filled out from reference TRBV7-3 and TRBJ2-7, the complete variable domain reads GAGVSQTPSNKVTEKGKYVELRCDPISGHTALYWYRQSLGQGPEFLIYFQGTGAADDSGLPNDRFFAVRPEGSVSTLKIQRTERGDSAVYLCASSLSPLYEQYFGPGTRLTVT.

This clone has just one count. This sequence may be a read error, since a much larger clone differs from it by one base. The rearrangement joins TRBV2 to TRBJ2-7; TRBD2 matches at 11 bases. CDR3 length: 18 residues. Losses at the gene ends were 11 bases for V and 9 bases for J; bases not matched to a gene: 27. Germline lookup yields CDR1 SNHLY and CDR2 FYNNEI. CDR3 sequence (DNA): TGTGCCGGCAACCGAGGAGGGCTAGCGGGAGGAAGCGAAGGGGTGCAGTACTTC. It translates to CAGNRGGLAGGSEGVQYF.

A word on this clone: Other nucleotide sequences from this sample produce the same CDR3. The V and J genes are TRBV5-1 and TRBJ2-7, with TRBD2 matching 14 bases. CDR1 SGHRS and CDR2 YFSETQ come from the germline V gene. The CDR3 runs 18 residues. V dropped 0 bases and J dropped 3; count of bases not matched to a gene: 8. The CDR3 reads CASSLAGGGTSGSYEQYF. The CDR3 DNA is TGCGCCAGCAGCTTGGCTGGCGGAGGGACTAGCGGGAGCTACGAGCAGTACTTC.

This clone was seen a handful of times. In the same sample, other DNA sequences code for this CDR3. The chain uses TRBV7-9 and TRBJ2-7; the D is unclear. Trimming left V 4 bases short and J 2 bases short, with 3 bases between. CDR1 and CDR2 from the germline V gene are SEHNR and FQNEAQ (reference sequence). The CDR3 length is 11 residues. The CDR3 loop reads CASSSAYEQYF. CDR3 DNA sequence: TGTGCCAGCAGCTCTGCCTACGAGCAGTACTTC.

The rearrangement links TRBV5-1 to TRBJ2-7; D not resolved. Germline V gene sequence: CDR1 SGHRS, CDR2 YFSETQ. The CDR3 runs to 15 residues. V shed 2 bases and J shed 2 bases, with 14 bases lying between them. The CDR3 DNA reads TGCGCCAGCAGCTTCCGTCCCGGTTGGCCCTACGAGCAGTACTTC. Its translation is CASSFRPGWPYEQYF.

The V call is TRBV7-9, the J call TRBJ1-1; D is undetermined. Germline loops: CDR1 SEHNR, CDR2 FQNEAQ (reference sequence). This CDR3 comprises 13 residues. Trimming pared 5 bases from V and 4 bases from J, leaving 11 bases between. CDR3 residues: CASSPLPGTEAFF. CDR3 in DNA: TGTGCCAGCAGCCCGCTTCCAGGCACTGAAGCTTTCTTT.

V usage is TRBV6-5 and J usage is TRBJ2-1; no reliable D call. The CDR3 contains 13 residues. Germline V gene sequence: CDR1 MNHEY, CDR2 SVGAGI. V gave up 8 bases and J gave up 0 bases, with 8 bases separating them. In nucleotides, the CDR3 is TGTGCCAGCCGTCCGGGCTCCTACAATGAGCAGTTCTTC. It codes for CASRPGSYNEQFF.

The V gene is TRBV4-2, the J gene TRBJ2-7; 10 bases agree with TRBD2. V was pared by 0 bases and J by 1 base, with 18 bases of the junction left unmatched. The CDR3 is made up of 21 amino acids. Germline V gene sequence: CDR1 LGHNA, CDR2 YNFKEQ. CDR3 coding DNA: TGTGCCAGCAGCCAAGATCTAAGGACTAGCGGATCCTCAATAGGGTCCTACGAGCAGTACTTC. Translated, it gives CASSQDLRTSGSSIGSYEQYF.

This clone was recorded a few times. The V gene is TRBV6-5, the J gene TRBJ2-1; a weak D match, TRBD1 (5 bases). The CDR3 length is 13 residues. V was clipped by 4 bases and J by 6 bases, with 10 bases between them. The germline V gene encodes CDR1 MNHEY and CDR2 SVGAGI. The DNA for the CDR3 is TGTGCCAGCAGTTGGGGCGGCCCCAATGAGCAGTTCTTC. It specifies CASSWGGPNEQFF.

V gene TRBV28 combines with J gene TRBJ1-5; 11 nucleotides align to TRBD1. Per germline, CDR1 MDHEN and CDR2 SYDVKM. This CDR3 region has 16 residues. V dropped 6 bases and J dropped 0; count of bases not matched to a gene: 4. The CDR3 here is CASRAGTGGSNQPQHF. CDR3 nucleotides: TGTGCCAGCAGGGCCGGGACAGGGGGTAGCAATCAGCCCCAGCATTTT.

This clone was seen a handful of times. This chain connects TRBV5-3 to TRBJ2-1; D is tentatively TRBD1 or TRBD2 (6 bases each). TRBV5-3 is sorted into the ORF group, with uncertain function. This CDR3 region has 14 residues. The V end was cut by 5 bases, the J end by 7 bases, with 16 bases between. The CDR3 DNA reads TGTGCCAGAAGAAAAACGGGGGCGAATAATGAGCAGTTCTTC. Encoded protein: CARRKTGANNEQFF.

As regards this clone: Given a much more abundant clone one base away, this may be a read error. J is TRBJ2-7 and V is TRBV25-1; weak D call: TRBD2 (7 bases). The CDR3 loop spans 14 amino acids. The V gene's germline CDR1 is MGHDK and CDR2 SYGVNS. The CDR3 DNA reads TGTGCCCGCAGTTGGGGGGGCGCGTTGAACGAGCAGTACTTC. Its protein is CARSWGGALNEQYF.

This clone was observed a handful of times. The rearrangement joins TRBV7-2 to TRBJ1-1; D not resolved. Germline V gives CDR1 SGHTA, CDR2 FQGNSA. With 1 base removed from V and 5 bases from J, the gap between germline ends came to 11 bases. The CDR3 length is 14 residues. The CDR3 sequence: CASSLVREVTEAFF. The CDR3 nucleotides read TGTGCCAGCAGCTTAGTAAGGGAGGTGACTGAAGCTTTCTTT.

The chain joins TRBV28 to TRBJ2-3; the match to TRBD2 covers 9 bases. The V gene end was trimmed by 7 bases and the J gene end by 2 bases; junction bases not matched to a gene: 7. CDR3 length: 15 residues. Germline CDR1 reads MDHEN; CDR2 reads SYDVKM. The CDR3, as DNA: TGTGCCAGCATGTCGCTAGCGGGACACACAGATACGCAGTATTTT. It encodes CASMSLAGHTDTQYF.

Comment on this clone: A read error may be the cause here, since a much bigger clone is one base away. The chain employs TRBV29-1 and TRBJ2-5; possibly TRBD1 for D (6 bases). In germline, CDR1 is SQVTM, CDR2 ANQGSEA. The CDR3 loop spans 14 amino acids. The CDR3 DNA reads as TGCAGCGCAGACCGACAGGAAATAGACGGGACCCGGTACTTC. Translation: CSADRQEIDGTRYF.

This sequence joins TRBV6-5 and TRBJ2-7; no reliable D call. Germline lookup yields CDR1 MNHEY and CDR2 SVGAGI. V lost 8 bases to trimming and J lost 6 bases, with 8 bases between them. The length of the CDR3 is 10 residues. The CDR3 nucleotides read TGTGCCAGCGTTGGTGGCGAGCAGTACTTC. Translating it yields CASVGGEQYF.

The rearrangement uses TRBV6-5 and TRBJ1-2, with D unresolved. Trimming took off 6 bases at V and 4 bases at J, with 15 bases between the two ends. Germline V lookup: CDR1 MNHEY, CDR2 SVGAGI. This CDR3 contains 14 residues. CDR3 nucleotide sequence: TGTGCCAGCAGCTTAACGCCGCCATTCTATGGCTACACCTTC. Translating gives CASSLTPPFYGYTF.

The V call is TRBV5-1, the J call TRBJ1-1; perhaps TRBD1 as D (6 bases). Looked up from germline, CDR1 is SGHRS and CDR2 is YFSETQ. Trimming took 4 bases from V and 8 from J, leaving 12 bases between them. The CDR3 spans 12 residues. The CDR3 region is CASSLTGTEAFF. The CDR3 DNA is TGCGCCAGCAGCCTGACAGGAACCGAAGCTTTCTTT. Drawing the rest from reference TRBV5-1 and TRBJ1-1, the complete variable domain is KAGVTQTPRYLIKTRGQQVTLSCSPISGHRSVSWYQQTPGQGLQFLFEYFSETQRNKGNFPGRFSGRQFSNSRSEMNVSTLELGDSALYLCASSLTGTEAFFGQGTRLTVV.